The 5 T cell receptor beta chains listed next were all sequenced from one sample in a study of control samples from healthy donors and cancer patients. TCRdb's copy holds only in-frame clones and misses some; the assay was immunoSEQ multiplex PCR. The sample shows some 150,000 clones, 91% of them seen only once. The sample taken for sequencing was blood. These receptors were collected from a woman in her thirties in good health.

The chain uses TRBV6-4 and TRBJ2-1; D is uncertain. V dropped 2 bases and J dropped 8 bases, with 10 bases sitting between them. This CDR3 comprises 13 residues. CDR1 and CDR2 (germline): MRHNA, SNTAGT. As DNA, the CDR3 is TGTGCCAGCAGTGACGCTAGTTTCGATGAGCAGTTCTTC. Its translation: CASSDASFDEQFF.

The DNA of the CDR3 is TGTGCCAGCAGCTTATCGACAGGGGCGGACTATGGCTACACCTTC. It is translated as CASSLSTGADYGYTF. V and J are TRBV7-6 and TRBJ1-2; 8 bases align to TRBD1. V lost 2 bases and J lost 3; bases outside the gene matches: 5. The CDR3 is 15 amino acids. CDR1 and CDR2 from the germline V gene are SGHVS and FNYEAQ.

The V call is TRBV6-5, the J call TRBJ1-5, with 7 bases that match TRBD1. Germline CDR1 MNHEY, CDR2 SVGAGI. CDR3 length: 13 residues. V was pared by 6 bases and J by 4 bases, with 3 bases of the junction left unmatched. In nucleotides, the CDR3 is TGTGCCAGCAGGAGGGGACAGAATCAGCCCCAGCATTTT. Translating it yields CASRRGQNQPQHF.

This chain uses TRBV5-8 with TRBJ2-1; the match to TRBD2 covers 11 bases. This CDR3 has 16 residues. Germline V lookup: CDR1 SGHTS, CDR2 YDEGEE. V was clipped by 0 bases and J by 6 bases; unmatched bases: 5. The CDR3 region has the DNA TGTGCCAGCAGCTTGGGTAGCGGGGGGGTCGGCAATGAGCAGTTCTTC. This codes for CASSLGSGGVGNEQFF.

The rearrangement joins TRBV28 to TRBJ2-3, with a tentative D call TRBD2 (5 bases). The CDR3 is 13 amino acids. Deletions cut 6 bases from V and 0 bases from J, with 7 bases between. CDR1 MDHEN and CDR2 SYDVKM come from the germline V gene. CDR3 amino acids: CASRSGSTDTQYF. The CDR3 DNA is TGTGCCAGCAGGAGCGGAAGCACAGATACGCAGTATTTT.